Listed below are T cell receptor beta chains from one sample, sequenced in a study of Ad26.COV2.S vaccination and SARS-CoV-2 variants. Data came from immunoSEQ multiplex PCR; TCRdb stores just in-frame clones and leaves some out. The table records 430,000 or so clones, 90% of them present only once. The specimen comprised peripheral blood, sampled in a trial of Ad26.COV2.S vaccine versus placebo. The receptor source for this set is a person between 18 and 65 years old who received the Ad26.COV2.S COVID-19 vaccine or a placebo. CDR3s include the opening cysteine and the closing phenylalanine or tryptophan. Each record gives: clone size, J gene, D gene, V gene, CDR3 protein, CDR3 DNA. D genes are given only for firm matches. Some rows have no size entry. The others give once, few or many, or a class for an expanded clone.

clone size: once; J gene: TRBJ1-1; D gene: TRBD1; V gene: TRBV6-2/TRBV6-3; CDR3 protein: CASSYKGAGNTEAFF; CDR3 DNA: TGTGCCAGCAGTTATAAGGGGGCGGGGAACACTGAAGCTTTCTTT
clone size: NA; J gene: TRBJ1-2; D gene: TRBD1; V gene: TRBV6-5; CDR3 protein: CASSPRGQGEYGYTF; CDR3 DNA: TGTGCCAGCAGCCCACGGGGACAGGGGGAGTATGGCTACACCTTC
clone size: NA; J gene: TRBJ2-5; D gene: NA; V gene: TRBV18; CDR3 protein: CASSPGGSHETQYF; CDR3 DNA: TGTGCCAGCTCACCAGGAGGGAGCCACGAGACCCAGTACTTC
clone size: NA; J gene: TRBJ1-5; D gene: NA; V gene: TRBV30; CDR3 protein: CAWSVGQSNQPQHF; CDR3 DNA: TGTGCCTGGAGTGTTGGACAATCTAATCAGCCCCAGCATTTT
clone size: NA; J gene: TRBJ2-5; D gene: NA; V gene: TRBV28; CDR3 protein: CASSPGETQYF; CDR3 DNA: TGTGCCTCCTCCCCAGGGGAGACCCAGTACTTC
clone size: NA; J gene: TRBJ2-1; D gene: TRBD2; V gene: TRBV9; CDR3 protein: CASSVQSGRAGEQFF; CDR3 DNA: TGTGCCAGCAGCGTACAAAGCGGGAGGGCCGGGGAGCAGTTCTTC
clone size: NA; J gene: TRBJ1-6; D gene: TRBD1; V gene: TRBV5-6; CDR3 protein: CASSLGTGEDSPLHF; CDR3 DNA: TGTGCCAGCAGCTTGGGGACAGGGGAAGATTCACCCCTCCACTTT
clone size: NA; J gene: TRBJ2-5; D gene: TRBD2; V gene: TRBV5-4; CDR3 protein: CASSLAVASGRGTQYF; CDR3 DNA: TGTGCCAGCAGCTTGGCAGTGGCTAGCGGGAGGGGTACCCAGTACTTC
clone size: NA; J gene: TRBJ1-4; D gene: NA; V gene: TRBV7-9; CDR3 protein: CASSLSGGVHEKLFF; CDR3 DNA: TGTGCCAGCAGCTTATCTGGAGGGGTCCATGAAAAACTGTTTTTT
clone size: NA; J gene: TRBJ2-5; D gene: NA; V gene: TRBV5-1; CDR3 protein: CASRPTTQETQYF; CDR3 DNA: TGCGCCAGCAGACCTACCACCCAAGAGACCCAGTACTTC
clone size: once; J gene: TRBJ1-4; D gene: TRBD1; V gene: TRBV6-5; CDR3 protein: CASSYYSRGPNEKLFF; CDR3 DNA: TGTGCCAGCAGTTACTACAGCAGGGGGCCTAATGAAAAACTGTTTTTT
clone size: NA; J gene: TRBJ2-3; D gene: TRBD2; V gene: TRBV6-4; CDR3 protein: CASSDSGRATDTQYF; CDR3 DNA: TGTGCCAGCAGTGACAGCGGGAGGGCCACAGATACGCAGTATTTT
clone size: NA; J gene: TRBJ2-5; D gene: NA; V gene: TRBV7-9; CDR3 protein: CASSLAVGDLQETQYF; CDR3 DNA: TGTGCCAGCAGCTTAGCGGTAGGGGACTTACAAGAGACCCAGTACTTC
clone size: NA; J gene: TRBJ2-4; D gene: NA; V gene: TRBV5-5; CDR3 protein: CASSSRDLGIQYF; CDR3 DNA: TGTGCCAGCAGTTCCCGGGACTTGGGCATTCAGTACTTC
clone size: NA; J gene: TRBJ2-2; D gene: NA; V gene: TRBV5-1; CDR3 protein: CASSQGSNTGELFF; CDR3 DNA: TGCGCCAGCAGCCAGGGTTCGAACACCGGGGAGCTGTTTTTT
clone size: NA; J gene: TRBJ2-1; D gene: NA; V gene: TRBV30; CDR3 protein: CAWSVRLNSYNEQFF; CDR3 DNA: TGTGCCTGGAGTGTACGACTCAACTCCTACAATGAGCAGTTCTTC
clone size: NA; J gene: TRBJ1-1; D gene: TRBD1; V gene: TRBV6-5; CDR3 protein: CASSYKTGGWTEAFF; CDR3 DNA: TGTGCCAGCAGTTACAAGACAGGGGGGTGGACTGAAGCTTTCTTT
clone size: NA; J gene: TRBJ1-2; D gene: NA; V gene: TRBV5-1; CDR3 protein: CASSLPKSGGDPYGYTF; CDR3 DNA: TGCGCCAGCAGCTTGCCCAAGTCGGGAGGGGACCCCTATGGCTACACCTTC
clone size: few; J gene: TRBJ1-4; D gene: TRBD1; V gene: TRBV7-8; CDR3 protein: CASSLVWTGNEKLFF; CDR3 DNA: TGTGCCAGCAGCTTAGTATGGACAGGGAATGAAAAACTGTTTTTT
clone size: NA; J gene: TRBJ1-3; D gene: NA; V gene: TRBV4-1; CDR3 protein: CASSQKLYGNTIYF; CDR3 DNA: TGCGCCAGCAGCCAAAAGTTATATGGAAACACCATATATTTT
clone size: NA; J gene: TRBJ2-7; D gene: NA; V gene: TRBV7-3; CDR3 protein: CASSPRSSYEQYF; CDR3 DNA: TGTGCCAGCAGCCCCAGGAGCTCCTACGAGCAGTACTTC
clone size: NA; J gene: TRBJ2-7; D gene: TRBD1; V gene: TRBV30; CDR3 protein: CAWSLWGTATYEQYF; CDR3 DNA: TGTGCCTGGAGTCTTTGGGGGACAGCAACCTACGAGCAGTACTTC
clone size: NA; J gene: TRBJ1-2; D gene: NA; V gene: TRBV19; CDR3 protein: CATYPPGYGYTF; CDR3 DNA: TGTGCCACATACCCTCCGGGATATGGCTACACCTTC
clone size: NA; J gene: TRBJ1-2; D gene: NA; V gene: TRBV10-3; CDR3 protein: CAISAGRNYGYTF; CDR3 DNA: TGTGCCATCAGTGCCGGCAGGAACTATGGCTACACCTTC
clone size: once; J gene: TRBJ2-3; D gene: NA; V gene: TRBV12-3/TRBV12-4; CDR3 protein: CASSLLADTQYF; CDR3 DNA: TGTGCCAGCAGTTTATTAGCGGATACGCAGTATTTT
clone size: NA; J gene: TRBJ2-1; D gene: NA; V gene: TRBV5-6; CDR3 protein: CASSLGRIDEQFF; CDR3 DNA: TGTGCCAGCAGCTTGGGGCGTATTGATGAGCAGTTCTTC
clone size: NA; J gene: TRBJ2-5; D gene: TRBD1; V gene: TRBV5-4; CDR3 protein: CASSTSTGAQETQYF; CDR3 DNA: TGTGCCAGCAGCACTTCGACAGGGGCGCAAGAGACCCAGTACTTC
clone size: few; J gene: TRBJ2-7; D gene: NA; V gene: TRBV3-1/TRBV3-2; CDR3 protein: CASSPQLQGGSYEQYF; CDR3 DNA: TGTGCCAGCAGCCCCCAGCTCCAGGGGGGATCCTACGAGCAGTACTTC
clone size: NA; J gene: TRBJ2-6; D gene: NA; V gene: TRBV6-5; CDR3 protein: CASRSEGAGANVLTF; CDR3 DNA: TGTGCCAGCAGGTCAGAGGGGGCTGGGGCCAACGTCCTGACTTTC
clone size: NA; J gene: TRBJ2-7; D gene: TRBD1; V gene: TRBV7-9; CDR3 protein: CASSLILGTGGGSEQYF; CDR3 DNA: TGTGCCAGCAGCTTAATCCTCGGGACAGGGGGCGGTTCCGAGCAGTACTTC
clone size: NA; J gene: TRBJ2-2; D gene: NA; V gene: TRBV19; CDR3 protein: CASSIKTGSNTGELFF; CDR3 DNA: TGTGCCAGTAGTATAAAAACAGGTTCGAACACCGGGGAGCTGTTTTTT
clone size: NA; J gene: TRBJ1-1; D gene: NA; V gene: TRBV29-1; CDR3 protein: CSVGIGLNTEAFF; CDR3 DNA: TGCAGCGTTGGAATTGGGTTGAACACTGAAGCTTTCTTT
clone size: NA; J gene: TRBJ1-1; D gene: NA; V gene: TRBV5-5; CDR3 protein: CASSLAYPASTEAFF; CDR3 DNA: TGTGCCAGCAGCTTGGCCTATCCCGCCTCCACTGAAGCTTTCTTT
clone size: NA; J gene: TRBJ2-1; D gene: NA; V gene: TRBV29-1; CDR3 protein: CSAASSSLNEQFF; CDR3 DNA: TGCAGCGCCGCCTCTTCCAGTCTTAATGAGCAGTTCTTC
clone size: NA; J gene: TRBJ2-7; D gene: NA; V gene: TRBV3-1/TRBV3-2; CDR3 protein: CASSQGLYEQYF; CDR3 DNA: TGTGCCAGCAGTCAAGGGCTTTACGAGCAGTACTTC
clone size: NA; J gene: TRBJ2-2; D gene: NA; V gene: TRBV27; CDR3 protein: CASSFEVRRELFF; CDR3 DNA: TGTGCCAGCAGTTTTGAAGTCCGCCGGGAGCTGTTTTTT
clone size: NA; J gene: TRBJ1-1; D gene: NA; V gene: TRBV18; CDR3 protein: CASSPDTGLQNTEAFF; CDR3 DNA: TGTGCCAGCTCACCAGACACGGGACTGCAGAACACTGAAGCTTTCTTT
clone size: NA; J gene: TRBJ1-1; D gene: NA; V gene: TRBV6-5; CDR3 protein: CASSYGTVNTEAFF; CDR3 DNA: TGTGCCAGCAGTTACGGGACGGTGAACACTGAAGCTTTCTTT
clone size: NA; J gene: TRBJ1-1; D gene: TRBD1; V gene: TRBV7-2; CDR3 protein: CASSLLGQGGTEAFF; CDR3 DNA: TGTGCCAGCAGCTTGTTGGGACAGGGAGGGACTGAAGCTTTCTTT
clone size: NA; J gene: TRBJ1-2; D gene: NA; V gene: TRBV19; CDR3 protein: CASSIGRIRGRLDYGYTF; CDR3 DNA: TGTGCCAGTAGTATAGGAAGGATCAGGGGCCGCCTCGACTATGGCTACACCTTC
clone size: NA; J gene: TRBJ2-1; D gene: NA; V gene: TRBV9; CDR3 protein: CASSVGQYNEQFF; CDR3 DNA: TGTGCCAGCAGCGTAGGGCAATACAATGAGCAGTTCTTC
clone size: NA; J gene: TRBJ1-2; D gene: NA; V gene: TRBV7-9; CDR3 protein: CASSRGDYGYTF; CDR3 DNA: TGTGCCAGTAGTAGGGGGGACTATGGCTACACCTTC
clone size: NA; J gene: TRBJ2-7; D gene: NA; V gene: TRBV19; CDR3 protein: CASSLRDNYEQYF; CDR3 DNA: TGTGCCAGTAGCCTCCGGGACAACTACGAGCAGTACTTC
clone size: NA; J gene: TRBJ2-1; D gene: NA; V gene: TRBV5-1; CDR3 protein: CASSLAPGLGGTEQFF; CDR3 DNA: TGCGCCAGCAGCTTGGCCCCGGGACTGGGAGGAACTGAGCAGTTCTTC